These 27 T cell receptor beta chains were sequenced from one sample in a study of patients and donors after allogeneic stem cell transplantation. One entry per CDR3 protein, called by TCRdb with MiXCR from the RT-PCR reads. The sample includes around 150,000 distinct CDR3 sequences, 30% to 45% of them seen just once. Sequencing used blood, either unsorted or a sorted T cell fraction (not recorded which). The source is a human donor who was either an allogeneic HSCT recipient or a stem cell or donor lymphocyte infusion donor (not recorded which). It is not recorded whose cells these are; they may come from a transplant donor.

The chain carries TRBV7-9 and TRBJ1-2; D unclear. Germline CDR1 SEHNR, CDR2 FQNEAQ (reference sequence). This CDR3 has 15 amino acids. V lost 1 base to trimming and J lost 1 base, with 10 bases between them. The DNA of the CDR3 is TGTGCCAGCAGCTTAGGGGCTGGAGGTAACTATGGCTACACCTTC. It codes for CASSLGAGGNYGYTF.

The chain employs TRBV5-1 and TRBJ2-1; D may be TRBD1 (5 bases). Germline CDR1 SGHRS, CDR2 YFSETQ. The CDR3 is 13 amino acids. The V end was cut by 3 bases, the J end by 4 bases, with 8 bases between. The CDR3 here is CASSSSGYNEQFF. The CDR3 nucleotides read TGCGCCAGCAGCTCCTCAGGGTACAATGAGCAGTTCTTC. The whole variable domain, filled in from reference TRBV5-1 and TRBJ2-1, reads KAGVTQTPRYLIKTRGQQVTLSCSPISGHRSVSWYQQTPGQGLQFLFEYFSETQRNKGNFPGRFSGRQFSNSRSEMNVSTLELGDSALYLCASSSSGYNEQFFGPGTRLTVL.

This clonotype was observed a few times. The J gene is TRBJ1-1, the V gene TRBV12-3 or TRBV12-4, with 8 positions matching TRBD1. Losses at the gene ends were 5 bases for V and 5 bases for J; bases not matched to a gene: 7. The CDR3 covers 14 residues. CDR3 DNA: TGTGCCAGCAGTACCCGACAGGGGCAGACTGAAGCTTTCTTT. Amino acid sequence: CASSTRQGQTEAFF.

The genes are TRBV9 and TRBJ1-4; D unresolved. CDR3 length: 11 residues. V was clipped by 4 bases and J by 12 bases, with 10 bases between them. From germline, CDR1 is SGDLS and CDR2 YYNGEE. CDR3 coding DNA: TGTGCCAGCAGCCCCGGGAGCGAACTGTTTTTT. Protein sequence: CASSPGSELFF.

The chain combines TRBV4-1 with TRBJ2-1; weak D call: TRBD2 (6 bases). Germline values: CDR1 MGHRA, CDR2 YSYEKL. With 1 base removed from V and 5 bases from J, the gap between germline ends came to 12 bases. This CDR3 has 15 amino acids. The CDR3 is CASSQGDLLNNEQFF. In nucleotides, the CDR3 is TGCGCCAGCAGCCAAGGGGACTTACTTAACAATGAGCAGTTCTTC.

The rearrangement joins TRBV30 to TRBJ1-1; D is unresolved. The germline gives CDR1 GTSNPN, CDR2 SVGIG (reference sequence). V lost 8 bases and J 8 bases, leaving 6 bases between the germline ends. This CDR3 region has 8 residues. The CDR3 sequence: CAGSEAFF. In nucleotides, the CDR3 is TGTGCCGGATCAGAAGCTTTCTTT.

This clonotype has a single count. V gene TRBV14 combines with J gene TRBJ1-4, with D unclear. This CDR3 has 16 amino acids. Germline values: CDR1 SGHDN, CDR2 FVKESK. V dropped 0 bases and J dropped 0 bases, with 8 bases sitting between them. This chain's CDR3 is CASSQEIVATNEKLFF. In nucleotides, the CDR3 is TGTGCCAGCAGCCAAGAAATCGTGGCAACTAATGAAAAACTGTTTTTT.

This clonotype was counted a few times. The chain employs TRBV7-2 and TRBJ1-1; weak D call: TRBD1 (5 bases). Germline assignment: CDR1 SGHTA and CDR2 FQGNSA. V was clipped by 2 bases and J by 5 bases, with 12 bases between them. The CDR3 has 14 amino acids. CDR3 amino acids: CASSLRGFKTEAFF. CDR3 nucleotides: TGTGCCAGCAGCTTAAGGGGTTTTAAGACTGAAGCTTTCTTT.

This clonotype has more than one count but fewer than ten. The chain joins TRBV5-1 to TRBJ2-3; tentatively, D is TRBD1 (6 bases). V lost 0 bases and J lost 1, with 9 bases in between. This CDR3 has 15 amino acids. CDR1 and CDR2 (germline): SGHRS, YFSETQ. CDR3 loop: CASSLAGVGTDTQYF. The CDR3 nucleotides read TGCGCCAGCAGCTTGGCAGGGGTAGGCACAGATACGCAGTATTTT.

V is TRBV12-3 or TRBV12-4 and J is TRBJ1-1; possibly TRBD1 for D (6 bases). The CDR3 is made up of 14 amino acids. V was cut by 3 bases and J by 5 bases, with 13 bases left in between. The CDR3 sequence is CASSFSRRGTEAFF. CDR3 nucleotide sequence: TGTGCCAGCAGTTTCAGCCGCAGGGGTACTGAAGCTTTCTTT.

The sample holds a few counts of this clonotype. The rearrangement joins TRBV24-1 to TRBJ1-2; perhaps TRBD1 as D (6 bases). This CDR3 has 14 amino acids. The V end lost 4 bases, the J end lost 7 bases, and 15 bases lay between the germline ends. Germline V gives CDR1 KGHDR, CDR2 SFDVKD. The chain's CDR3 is CATSDGQGIGGYTF. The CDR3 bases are TGTGCCACCAGTGACGGGCAGGGGATTGGTGGCTACACCTTC.

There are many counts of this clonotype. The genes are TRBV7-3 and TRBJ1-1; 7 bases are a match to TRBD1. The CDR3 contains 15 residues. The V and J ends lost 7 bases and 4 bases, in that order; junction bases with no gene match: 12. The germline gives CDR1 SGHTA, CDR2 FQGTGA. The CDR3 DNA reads TGTGCCAGCAACAGCGTCGGGACAGAGCCCACTGAAGCTTTCTTT. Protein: CASNSVGTEPTEAFF.

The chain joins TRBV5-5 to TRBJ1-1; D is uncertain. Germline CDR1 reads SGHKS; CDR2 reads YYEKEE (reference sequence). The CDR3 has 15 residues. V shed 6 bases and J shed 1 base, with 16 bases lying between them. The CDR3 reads CASTTEPLRNTEAFF. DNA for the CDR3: TGTGCCAGCACCACCGAACCATTGCGGAACACTGAAGCTTTCTTT.

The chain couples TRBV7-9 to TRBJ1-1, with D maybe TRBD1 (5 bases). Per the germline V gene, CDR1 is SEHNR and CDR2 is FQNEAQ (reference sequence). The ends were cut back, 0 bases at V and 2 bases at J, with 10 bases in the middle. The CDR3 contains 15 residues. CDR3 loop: CASSLARDPNTEAFF. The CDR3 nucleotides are TGTGCCAGCAGCTTAGCGCGGGACCCAAACACTGAAGCTTTCTTT.

The CDR3 protein is CASRLPGAGLMNTEAFF. CDR3 nucleotides: TGTGCCAGCAGATTACCGGGAGCAGGTCTGATGAACACTGAAGCTTTCTTT. The rearrangement uses TRBV28 and TRBJ1-1; the D is unclear. V lost 6 bases, J lost 0 bases, and 20 bases lay in between. CDR3 size: 17 residues. Germline CDR1 is MDHEN and CDR2 is SYDVKM.

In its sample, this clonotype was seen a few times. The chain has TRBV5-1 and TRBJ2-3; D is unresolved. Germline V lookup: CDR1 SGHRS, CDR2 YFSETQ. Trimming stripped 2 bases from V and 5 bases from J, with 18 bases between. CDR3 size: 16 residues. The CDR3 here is CASSFGDTLRKDTQYF. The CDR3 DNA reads TGCGCCAGCAGCTTCGGAGACACCCTTCGGAAAGATACGCAGTATTTT.

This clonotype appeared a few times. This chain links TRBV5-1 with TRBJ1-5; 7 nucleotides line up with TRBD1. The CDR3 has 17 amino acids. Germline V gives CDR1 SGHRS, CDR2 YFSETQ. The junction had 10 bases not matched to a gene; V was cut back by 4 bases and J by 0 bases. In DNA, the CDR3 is TGCGCCAGCAGCCTCCGGGACAGACCTTATAGCAATCAGCCCCAGCATTTT. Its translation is CASSLRDRPYSNQPQHF. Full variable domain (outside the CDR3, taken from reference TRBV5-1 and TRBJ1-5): KAGVTQTPRYLIKTRGQQVTLSCSPISGHRSVSWYQQTPGQGLQFLFEYFSETQRNKGNFPGRFSGRQFSNSRSEMNVSTLELGDSALYLCASSLRDRPYSNQPQHFGDGTRLSIL.

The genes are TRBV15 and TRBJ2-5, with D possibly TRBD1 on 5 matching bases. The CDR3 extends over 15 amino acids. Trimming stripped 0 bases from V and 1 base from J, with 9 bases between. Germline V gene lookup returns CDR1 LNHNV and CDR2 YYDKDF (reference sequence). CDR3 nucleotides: TGTGCCACCAGCAGAGATAAGGGGCTCCAAGAGACCCAGTACTTC. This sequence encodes CATSRDKGLQETQYF. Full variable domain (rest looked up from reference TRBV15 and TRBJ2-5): DAMVIQNPRYQVTQFGKPVTLSCSQTLNHNVMYWYQQKSSQAPKLLFHYYDKDFNNEADTPDNFQSRRPNTSFCFLDIRSPGLGDTAMYLCATSRDKGLQETQYFGPGTRLLVL.

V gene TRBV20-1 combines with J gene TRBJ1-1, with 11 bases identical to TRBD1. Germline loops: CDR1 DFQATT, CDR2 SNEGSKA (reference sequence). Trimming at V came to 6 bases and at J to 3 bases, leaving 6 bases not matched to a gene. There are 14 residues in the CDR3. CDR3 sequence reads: CSAQGQGGDTEAFF. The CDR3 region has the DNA TGCAGTGCACAGGGACAGGGGGGCGACACTGAAGCTTTCTTT.

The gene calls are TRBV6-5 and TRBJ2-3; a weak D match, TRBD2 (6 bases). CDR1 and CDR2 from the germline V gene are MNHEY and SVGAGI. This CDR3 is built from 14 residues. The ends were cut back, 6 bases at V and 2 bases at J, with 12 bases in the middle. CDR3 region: CASSARDFTDTQYF. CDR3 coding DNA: TGTGCCAGCAGCGCCCGGGACTTCACAGATACGCAGTATTTT.

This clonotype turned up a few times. In nucleotides, the CDR3 is TGTGCCAGCAGTTTAGTCCTACAGGGGATGAAGATTCAGCCCCAGCATTTT. Its protein product is CASSLVLQGMKIQPQHF. This sequence joins TRBV12-3 or TRBV12-4 and TRBJ1-5, with 7 bases lining up with TRBD1. The CDR3 runs 17 residues. V shed 1 base, J shed 6 bases, and the junction held 12 bases outside the gene matches.

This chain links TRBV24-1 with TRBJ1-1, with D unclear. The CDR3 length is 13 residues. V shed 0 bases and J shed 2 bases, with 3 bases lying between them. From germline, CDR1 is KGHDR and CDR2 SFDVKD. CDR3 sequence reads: CATSDLSNTEAFF. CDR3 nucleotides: TGTGCCACCAGTGATTTGTCCAACACTGAAGCTTTCTTT.

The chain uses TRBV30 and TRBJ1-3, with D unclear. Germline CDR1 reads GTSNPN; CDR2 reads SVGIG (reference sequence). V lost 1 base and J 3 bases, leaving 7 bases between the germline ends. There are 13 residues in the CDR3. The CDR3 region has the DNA TGTGCCTGGAGTGGGGGAATTGGAAACACCATATATTTT. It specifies CAWSGGIGNTIYF.

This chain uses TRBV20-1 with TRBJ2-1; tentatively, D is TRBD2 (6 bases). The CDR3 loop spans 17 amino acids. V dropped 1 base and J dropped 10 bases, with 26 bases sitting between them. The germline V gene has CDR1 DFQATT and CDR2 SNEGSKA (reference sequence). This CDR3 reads CSARVSSGTLAFGEQFF. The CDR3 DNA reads TGCAGTGCTAGAGTGAGTAGCGGTACACTGGCCTTCGGAGAGCAGTTCTTC.

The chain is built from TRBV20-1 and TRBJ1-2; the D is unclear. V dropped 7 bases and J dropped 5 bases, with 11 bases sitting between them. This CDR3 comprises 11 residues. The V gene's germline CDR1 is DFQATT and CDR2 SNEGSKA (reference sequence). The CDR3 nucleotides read TGCAGTGACGACCTGCGTTATGGCTACACCTTC. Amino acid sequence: CSDDLRYGYTF.

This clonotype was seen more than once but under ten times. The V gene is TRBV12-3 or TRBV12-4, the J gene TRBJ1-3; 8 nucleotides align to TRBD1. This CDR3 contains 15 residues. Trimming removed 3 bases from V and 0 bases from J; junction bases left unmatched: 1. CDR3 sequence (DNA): TGTGCCAGCAGTTTCGGACAGGGCTCTGGAAACACCATATATTTT. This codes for CASSFGQGSGNTIYF.

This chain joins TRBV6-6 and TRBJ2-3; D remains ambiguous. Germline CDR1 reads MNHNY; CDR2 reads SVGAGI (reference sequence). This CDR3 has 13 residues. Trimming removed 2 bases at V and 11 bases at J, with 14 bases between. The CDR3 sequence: CASSYPRLEGQYF. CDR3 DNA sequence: TGTGCCAGCAGTTACCCCCGTCTGGAAGGGCAGTATTTT.